This TCR beta chain is from a study of cytomegalovirus exposure and HLA in healthy donors. The study, taken as a whole, reports: HLA allele associations emerged for 17,000 or so TCR beta sequences in a later analysis, at 0.05 false discovery rate. The authors later linked a missense DCLRE1C variant to TCR beta V- and J-gene trimming.

The V and J ends lost 7 bases and 4 bases respectively, with 13 bases between them. The CDR3 has 13 amino acids. CDR1 and CDR2 (germline): MDHEN, SYDVKM. This clone showed up just a few times. As yet, its antigen is unknown. PCR amplification relied on 60 Vbeta primers (plus 13 Jbeta primers). Data came from immunoSEQ multiplex PCR; TCRdb stores just in-frame clones and leaves some out. The table includes 90,000 to 120,000 clones, about 77% detected once. The sample taken for sequencing was PBMCs. This clonotype was sampled from a woman aged 18 to 35 in good health and CMV-seropositive. V and J are TRBV28 and TRBJ1-2, with D possibly being TRBD1 (5 bases). The CDR3 spells CASNDGARYGYTF. The CDR3 bases are TGTGCCAGCAATGATGGGGCTCGCTATGGCTACACCTTC.